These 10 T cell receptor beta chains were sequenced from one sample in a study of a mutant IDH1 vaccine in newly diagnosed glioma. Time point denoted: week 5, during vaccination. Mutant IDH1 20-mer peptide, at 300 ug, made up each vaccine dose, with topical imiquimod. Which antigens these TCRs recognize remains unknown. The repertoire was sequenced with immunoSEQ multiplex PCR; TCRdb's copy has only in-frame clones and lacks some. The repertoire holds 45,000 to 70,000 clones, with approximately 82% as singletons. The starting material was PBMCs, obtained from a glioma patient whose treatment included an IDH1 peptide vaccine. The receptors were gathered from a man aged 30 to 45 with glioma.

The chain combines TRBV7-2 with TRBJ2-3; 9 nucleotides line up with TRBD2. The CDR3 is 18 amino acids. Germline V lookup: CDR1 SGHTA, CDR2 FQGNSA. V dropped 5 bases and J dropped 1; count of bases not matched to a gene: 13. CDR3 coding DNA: TGTGCCAGCAGCCGCACCAGTTCGGGCGGGGGGGGCACAGATACGCAGTATTTT. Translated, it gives CASSRTSSGGGGTDTQYF.

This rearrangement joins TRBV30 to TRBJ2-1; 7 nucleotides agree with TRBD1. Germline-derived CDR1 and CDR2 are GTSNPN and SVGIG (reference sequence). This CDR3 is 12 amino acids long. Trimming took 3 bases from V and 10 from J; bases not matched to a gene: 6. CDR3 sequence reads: CAWSAGGYEQFF. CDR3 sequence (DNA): TGTGCCTGGAGCGCAGGGGGTTACGAGCAGTTCTTC.

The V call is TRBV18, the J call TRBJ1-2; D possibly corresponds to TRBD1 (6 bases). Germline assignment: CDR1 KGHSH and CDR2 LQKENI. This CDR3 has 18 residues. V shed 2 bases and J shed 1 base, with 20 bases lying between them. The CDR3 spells CASSPLRQEEFSNYGYTF. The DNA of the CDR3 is TGTGCCAGCTCACCATTAAGACAGGAGGAGTTTAGTAACTATGGCTACACCTTC.

DNA of the CDR3: TGTGCCAGCAGCCGGACAGGGGACCTCACCGGGGAGCTGTTTTTT. Encoded protein: CASSRTGDLTGELFF. The chain employs TRBV11-2 and TRBJ2-2; 9 bases align to TRBD1. The CDR3 is 15 residues long. Germline V gene lookup returns CDR1 SGHAT and CDR2 FQNNGV. V was clipped by 5 bases and J by 4 bases; unmatched bases: 5.

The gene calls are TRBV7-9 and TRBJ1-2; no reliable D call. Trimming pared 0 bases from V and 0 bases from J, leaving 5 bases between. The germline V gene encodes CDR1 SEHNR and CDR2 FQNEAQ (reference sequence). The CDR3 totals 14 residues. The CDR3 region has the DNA TGTGCCAGCAGCTTAGCGTCCCCTAACTATGGCTACACCTTC. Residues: CASSLASPNYGYTF.

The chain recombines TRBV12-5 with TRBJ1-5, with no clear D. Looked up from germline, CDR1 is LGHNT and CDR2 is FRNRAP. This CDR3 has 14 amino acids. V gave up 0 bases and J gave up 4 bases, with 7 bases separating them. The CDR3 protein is CASGLVYGNQPQHF. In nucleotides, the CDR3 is TGTGCTAGTGGTTTGGTATACGGTAATCAGCCCCAGCATTTT.

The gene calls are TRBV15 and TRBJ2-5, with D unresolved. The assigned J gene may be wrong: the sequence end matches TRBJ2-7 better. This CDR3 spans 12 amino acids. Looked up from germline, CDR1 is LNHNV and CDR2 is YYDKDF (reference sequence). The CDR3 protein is CATSREGYEQYF. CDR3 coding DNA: TGTGCCACCAGCAGAGAGGGCTACGAGCAGTACTTC.

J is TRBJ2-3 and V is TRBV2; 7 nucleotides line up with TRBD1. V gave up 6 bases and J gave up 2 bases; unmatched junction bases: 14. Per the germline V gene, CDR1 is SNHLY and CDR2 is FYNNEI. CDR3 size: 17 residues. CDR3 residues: CASRRPRTGDTTDTQYF. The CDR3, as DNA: TGTGCCAGCAGGAGACCAAGAACAGGGGACACCACAGATACGCAGTATTTT. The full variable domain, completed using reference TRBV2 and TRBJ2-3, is EPEVTQTPSHQVTQMGQEVILRCVPISNHLYFYWYRQILGQKVEFLVSFYNNEISEKSEIFDDQFSVERPDGSNFTLKIRSTKLEDSAMYFCASRRPRTGDTTDTQYFGPGTRLTVL.

CDR3 loop: CASSLGRGGGSNQPQHF. The DNA for the CDR3 is TGTGCCAGCAGTTTGGGTCGCGGGGGGGGAAGCAATCAGCCCCAGCATTTT. V gene TRBV28 combines with J gene TRBJ1-5; D may be TRBD1 (5 bases). The CDR3 consists of 17 residues. CDR1 MDHEN and CDR2 SYDVKM come from the germline V gene. Between the trimmed V and J ends, which lost 3 bases and 1 base, there was a span of 16 bases.

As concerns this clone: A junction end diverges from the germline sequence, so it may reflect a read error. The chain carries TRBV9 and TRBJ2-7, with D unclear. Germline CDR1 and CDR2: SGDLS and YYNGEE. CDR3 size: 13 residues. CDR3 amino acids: CASGVGPNYEQYF. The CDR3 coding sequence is TGTGCCAGCGGCGTAGGGCCAAACTACGAGCAGTACTTC.